This T cell receptor (beta chain) was observed in a study of early T cells in non-severe SARS-CoV-2 infection. Study in general: The study sequenced bulk RNA from unsorted whole blood, with chains unpaired. Study-level results: Database matching using VDJdb favored anti-spike CD8 responses, with private and CD4 specificities left missing.

Unique molecular identifiers (one per individual cDNA molecule) were attached. MiXCR was run by TCRdb on the 5' RACE reads, yielding one entry per CDR3 protein. The sample includes 20,000 to 25,000 distinct CDR3 sequences, roughly 4% of them seen just once. Germline trimming cut 4 bases from V and 7 bases from J; bases unmatched to any gene: 7. The CDR3 is 15 amino acids. This clonotype has at least ten counts. Its antigen remains unknown. Sequences were obtained from whole blood. The TCR originated in an adult who was a healthcare worker with PCR-confirmed SARS-CoV-2 infection or an uninfected control (not recorded which). The rearrangement links TRBV12-3 or TRBV12-4 to TRBJ2-7, with 13 bases lining up with TRBD2. Written as DNA, the CDR3 is TGTGCCAGCAGTTCTACTAGCGGGGGGGCCGGTGAGCAGTACTTC. This encodes CASSSTSGGAGEQYF.